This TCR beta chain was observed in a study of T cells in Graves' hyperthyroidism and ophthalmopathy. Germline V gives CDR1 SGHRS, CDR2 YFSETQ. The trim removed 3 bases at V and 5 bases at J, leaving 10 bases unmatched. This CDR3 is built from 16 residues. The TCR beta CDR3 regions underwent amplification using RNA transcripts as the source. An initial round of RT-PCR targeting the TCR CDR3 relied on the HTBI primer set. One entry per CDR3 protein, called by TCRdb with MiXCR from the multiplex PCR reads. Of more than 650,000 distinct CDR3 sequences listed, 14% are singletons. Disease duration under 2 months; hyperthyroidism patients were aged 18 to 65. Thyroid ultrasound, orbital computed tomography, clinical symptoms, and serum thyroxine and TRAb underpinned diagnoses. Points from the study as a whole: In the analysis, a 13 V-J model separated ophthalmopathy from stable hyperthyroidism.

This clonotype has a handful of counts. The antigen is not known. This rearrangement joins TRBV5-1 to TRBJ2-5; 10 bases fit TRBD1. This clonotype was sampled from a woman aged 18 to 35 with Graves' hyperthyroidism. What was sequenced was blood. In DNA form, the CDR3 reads TGCGCCAGCAGCTACCCCGCCGGGACAGGGGTCGAGACCCAGTACTTC. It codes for CASSYPAGTGVETQYF.